The clone carrying this T cell receptor (beta chain) was detected a few times. This sample is drawn from a study of response to subunit inactivated influenza vaccine. Per germline, CDR1 LGHDT and CDR2 YNNKEL (reference sequence). CDR3 length: 15 residues. V trimming: 5 bases; J trimming: 6 bases; junction bases outside the gene matches: 9. MiXCR, run by TCRdb on the RT-PCR reads, gives a single entry per CDR3 protein. The sample yields roughly 570,000 distinct CDR3 sequences, about 14% seen once. The clonotype originates from a man aged 50 to 60 who received an inactivated influenza vaccine. The V call is TRBV3-1, the J call TRBJ2-1; 8 bases are shared with TRBD2. This specimen consisted of PBMCs from blood, obtained 11 to 12 days after vaccination. The chain's CDR3 is CASSETPGLVNEQFF. The DNA for the CDR3 is TGTGCCAGCAGCGAGACTCCGGGACTAGTCAATGAGCAGTTCTTC.